A single sample is the source of the 29 T cell receptor beta chains below, sequenced in a study of breast tumors, draining lymph nodes, adjacent tissues. Axillary draining lymph nodes of breast cancer patients supplied the node samples. TCRdb independently ran MiXCR on the multiplex PCR reads; one entry per CDR3 protein. The sample has 130,000 or so distinct CDR3 sequences, approximately 21% seen once. Sequenced sample: axillary lymph node tissue. All receptors derive from a female donor with breast cancer. Some clones in this sample may be carry-over from other donors' samples.

As concerns this clonotype: A much bigger clone sits one base away, suggesting this may be a read error. The chain is built from TRBV6-6 and TRBJ2-2; 14 bases align to TRBD2. CDR1 is MNHNY and CDR2 is SVGAGI in the germline V gene (reference sequence). This CDR3 is built from 18 residues. The V and J ends lost 8 bases and 0 bases, in that order; junction bases with no gene match: 8. CDR3 region: CASGHSTSGRANTGELFF. The CDR3 coding sequence is TGTGCCAGCGGCCACTCGACTAGCGGGAGGGCGAACACCGGGGAGCTGTTTTTT.

Comment on this clonotype: At one end, the junction sequence differs from germline, possibly due to a read error. The chain joins TRBV24-1 to TRBJ2-1, with D possibly being TRBD2 (6 bases). CDR1 is KGHDR, CDR2 SFDVKD, per germline. The CDR3 covers 16 residues. This CDR3 is CATSPNAGTSYKEQLF. CDR3 nucleotide sequence: TGTGCCACCAGTCCAAATGCGGGGACCTCCTACAAAGAGCAGCTCTTC.

The sample holds many counts of this clonotype. The rearrangement joins TRBV18 to TRBJ2-5, with D perhaps matching TRBD2 (6 bases). Germline values: CDR1 KGHSH, CDR2 LQKENI. The CDR3 has 14 residues. Trimming took 3 bases from V and 2 from J, leaving 10 bases between them. CDR3 residues: CASSPVAGQETQYF. CDR3 nucleotide sequence: TGTGCCAGCTCACCGGTGGCGGGACAAGAGACCCAGTACTTC.

The table lists this clonotype with many counts. The chain combines TRBV27 with TRBJ2-1; D gene ambiguous. This CDR3 has 11 residues. Germline CDR1 and CDR2: MNHEY and SMNVEV (reference sequence). Trimming shortened V by 5 bases and J by 8 bases, and 7 bases separated the two germline ends. DNA of the CDR3: TGTGCCAGCAGTGCGCGGCATGAGCAGTTCTTC. It is translated as CASSARHEQFF.

This clonotype was counted ten times or more. The rearrangement links TRBV7-2 to TRBJ2-5; no reliable D call. Trimming removed 2 bases from V and 4 bases from J, with 11 bases in between. The CDR3 has 14 amino acids. Looked up from germline, CDR1 is SGHTA and CDR2 is FQGNSA. The CDR3: CASSLPRRTETQYF. The CDR3 bases are TGTGCCAGCAGCTTACCCAGACGTACAGAGACCCAGTACTTC.

CDR3 nucleotide sequence: TGTGCCAGCAGCCAGTGGGGGCTAGCGGGAGCCGGAATAGGAGAGACCCAGTACTTC. Its translation is CASSQWGLAGAGIGETQYF. The chain is built from TRBV3-1 and TRBJ2-5; 10 bases align to TRBD2. The CDR3 is 19 amino acids. Trimming at V came to 3 bases and at J to 4 bases, leaving 17 bases not matched to a gene. Germline-derived CDR1 and CDR2 are LGHDT and YNNKEL (reference sequence).

For this clonotype: This sequence may be a read error, since a much larger clone differs from it by one base. The rearrangement joins TRBV3-1 to TRBJ2-7, with D unclear. Trimming shortened V by 1 base and J by 4 bases, and 8 bases separated the two germline ends. Germline V gene data show CDR1 as LGHDT and CDR2 as YNNKEL (reference sequence). The CDR3 loop spans 13 amino acids. CDR3 sequence reads: CASSQGPAYEQYF. CDR3 coding DNA: TGTGCCAGCAGCCAAGGGCCGGCGTACGAGCAGTACTTC.

At least ten counts were recorded for this clonotype. The chain is built from TRBV5-1 and TRBJ2-7; 14 bases are a match to TRBD2. The V gene's germline CDR1 is SGHRS and CDR2 YFSETQ. V lost 3 bases and J lost 3; bases outside the gene matches: 2. The CDR3 spans 15 residues. CDR3 protein: CASSWGTSGSYEQYF. CDR3 coding DNA: TGCGCCAGCAGCTGGGGGACTAGCGGGAGCTACGAGCAGTACTTC. Filled out from reference TRBV5-1 and TRBJ2-7, the complete variable domain reads KAGVTQTPRYLIKTRGQQVTLSCSPISGHRSVSWYQQTPGQGLQFLFEYFSETQRNKGNFPGRFSGRQFSNSRSEMNVSTLELGDSALYLCASSWGTSGSYEQYFGPGTRLTVT.

This clonotype was found many times. J is TRBJ2-7 and V is TRBV30; D is unresolved. Trimming shortened V by 0 bases and J by 4 bases, and 16 bases separated the two germline ends. The CDR3 runs to 15 residues. The germline V gene encodes CDR1 GTSNPN and CDR2 SVGIG (reference sequence). CDR3 amino acids: CAWSVSPSQLYEQYF. The CDR3 region has the DNA TGTGCCTGGAGTGTATCGCCTTCTCAGCTTTACGAGCAGTACTTC.

This clonotype was seen at least ten times. The genes are TRBV9 and TRBJ2-1; 13 bases align to TRBD2. The V gene's germline CDR1 is SGDLS and CDR2 YYNGEE. V lost 3 bases to trimming and J lost 7 bases; unmatched junction nucleotides: 4. CDR3 length: 15 residues. CDR3 DNA: TGTGCCAGCAGCGCGGGACTAGCGGGGAAGAATGAGCAGTTCTTC. This encodes CASSAGLAGKNEQFF.

The CDR3 sequence is CASSSEHNIQYF. The CDR3 DNA follows: TGTGCCAGCAGCTCAGAGCATAACATTCAGTACTTC. This chain links TRBV7-9 with TRBJ2-4; the D is unclear. Germline-derived CDR1 and CDR2 are SEHNR and FQNEAQ (reference sequence). Between the trimmed V and J ends, which lost 4 bases and 7 bases, there was a span of 8 bases. The CDR3 consists of 12 residues.

In regard to this clonotype: This may be a read error: a much more frequent sequence differs by one nucleotide. The chain joins TRBV30 to TRBJ2-7; tentatively, D is TRBD2 (5 bases). The germline CDR1 and CDR2 sequences are GTSNPN and SVGIG (reference sequence). The CDR3 spans 12 residues. CDR3 coding DNA: TGTGCCTGGGGAGGTGGGGTCTACGAGCGGTACTTC. It yields the protein CAWGGGVYERYF.

This clonotype was picked up many times. Compared with germline, one end of the junction differs, possibly owing to a read error. The chain carries TRBV7-9 and TRBJ2-5, with 10 bases aligning to TRBD2. CDR1 and CDR2 (germline): SEHNR, FQNEAQ (reference sequence). This CDR3 has 15 residues. The chain's CDR3 is CASTLAGGKPETQYF. For the CDR3, the DNA is TGTGCCAGCACCTTAGCGGGAGGAAAACCAGAGACCCAGTACTTC.

At least ten counts were recorded for this clonotype. The gene calls are TRBV10-1 and TRBJ1-3; 7 positions match TRBD1. Germline V gene sequence: CDR1 WNHNN, CDR2 SYGVQD (reference sequence). The CDR3 has 14 amino acids. V shed 6 bases, J shed 2 bases, and the junction held 4 bases outside the gene matches. CDR3 sequence reads: CASSGGTAGNTIYF. In DNA form, the CDR3 reads TGCGCCAGCAGCGGCGGGACAGCTGGAAACACCATATATTTT.

This clonotype has a count of ten or more. As DNA, the CDR3 is TGTGCCAGCAGTTTGGGGCGTCAGCCCCAGCATTTT. Protein product: CASSLGRQPQHF. The rearrangement uses TRBV28 and TRBJ1-5; possible D gene TRBD1, 5 bases. Trimming took 3 bases from V and 6 from J, leaving 6 bases between them. This CDR3 has 12 amino acids. Germline assignment: CDR1 MDHEN and CDR2 SYDVKM.

At least ten counts were recorded for this clonotype. The genes are TRBV19 and TRBJ2-1; no reliable D call. The V gene's germline CDR1 is LNHDA and CDR2 SQIVND (reference sequence). V lost 2 bases and J lost 3, with 8 bases in between. There are 14 residues in the CDR3. In DNA, the CDR3 is TGTGCCAGTAGTATACCAGAACTCTACAATGAGCAGTTCTTC. This sequence encodes CASSIPELYNEQFF.

Ten or more counts support this clonotype. This rearrangement joins TRBV5-1 to TRBJ2-3; 11 bases map to TRBD2. This CDR3 spans 16 amino acids. The germline CDR1 and CDR2 sequences are SGHRS and YFSETQ. V was clipped by 5 bases and J by 3 bases; unmatched bases: 8. The CDR3 sequence: CASRPYSGRGTDTQYF. CDR3 in DNA: TGCGCCAGCAGGCCCTATAGCGGGAGGGGAACAGATACGCAGTATTTT.

About this clonotype itself: Since a much larger clone is just one base distant, this may be a read error. J is TRBJ1-6 and V is TRBV27; D is ambiguous. This CDR3 region has 14 residues. The V end was cut by 4 bases, the J end by 6 bases, with 10 bases between. CDR1 and CDR2 from the germline V gene are MNHEY and SMNVEV (reference sequence). The CDR3, as DNA: TGTGCCAGCAGTTCTTCCTTCTTTAATTCACCCCTCCACTTT. It yields the protein CASSSSFFNSPLHF.

Notes on this clonotype: This sequence may be a read error, since a much larger clone differs from it by one base. The chain employs TRBV7-9 and TRBJ2-6; D possibly corresponds to TRBD1 (5 bases). Germline V lookup: CDR1 SEHNR, CDR2 FQNEAQ (reference sequence). The CDR3 spans 16 residues. CDR3 region: CASSLAGGSGANILTF. The CDR3 nucleotides read TGTGCCAGCAGCTTAGCGGGCGGCTCTGGGGCCAACATCCTGACTTTC.

This clonotype was counted a few times. Here the CDR3 reads CASSPGLAGNNEQFF. CDR3 nucleotides: TGTGCCAGCAGCCCGGGACTAGCGGGTAACAATGAGCAGTTCTTC. The chain links TRBV27 to TRBJ2-1; 12 positions agree with TRBD2. The CDR3 is 15 residues long. Germline CDR1 and CDR2: MNHEY and SMNVEV (reference sequence). After removal of 6 bases from V and 5 bases from J, the junction contained 5 bases not matched to a gene.

About this clonotype itself: A read error is possible here, since a much larger clone lies one base away. The chain links TRBV2 to TRBJ1-5; 8 positions agree with TRBD1. CDR1 SNHLY and CDR2 FYNNEI come from the germline V gene. There are 14 residues in the CDR3. CDR3 region: CANSGQGAGQPQHF. The CDR3 coding sequence is TGTGCCAACAGTGGGCAGGGGGCGGGTCAGCCCCAGCATTTT.

This clonotype was counted once. This sequence may be a read error, since a much larger clone differs from it by one base. The chain uses TRBV5-1 and TRBJ2-2, with a possible D match to TRBD2 (6 bases). Germline lookup yields CDR1 SGHRS and CDR2 YFSETQ. This CDR3 is built from 13 residues. The CDR3: CTSSLAGTGELFF. As DNA, the CDR3 is TGCACCAGCAGCTTGGCGGGGACCGGGGAGCTGTTTTTT.

This clonotype was counted ten times or more. The chain combines TRBV24-1 with TRBJ2-5; D gene ambiguous. Germline V CDR1 and CDR2: KGHDR, SFDVKD. There are 15 residues in the CDR3. Trimming shortened V by 2 bases and J by 0 bases, and 9 bases separated the two germline ends. CDR3 bases: TGTGCCACCAGTGATTCGAACAGCCACCAAGAGACCCAGTACTTC. This sequence encodes CATSDSNSHQETQYF.

This clonotype came up many times. This chain joins TRBV6-1 and TRBJ2-5; no reliable D call. CDR3 length: 16 residues. Between the trimmed V and J ends, which lost 5 bases and 5 bases, there was a span of 21 bases. CDR1 is MNHNS, CDR2 SASEGT, per germline. The chain's CDR3 is CASSKKILGRAETQYF. As DNA, the CDR3 is TGTGCCAGCAGTAAAAAAATCTTAGGGCGAGCGGAGACCCAGTACTTC.

The chain combines TRBV28 with TRBJ2-7; D gene ambiguous. Germline assignment: CDR1 MDHEN and CDR2 SYDVKM. The CDR3 runs 12 residues. V lost 4 bases and J 7 bases, leaving 11 bases between the germline ends. The CDR3 DNA reads TGTGCCAGCAGTTGGCCCCTCCGGGAGCAGTACTTC. It encodes CASSWPLREQYF.

Ten or more counts support this clonotype. As DNA, the CDR3 is TGTGCCAGCAGCCAAGAGCAGGGGACCGGGGCCAACGTCCTGACTTTC. Amino acids: CASSQEQGTGANVLTF. The chain recombines TRBV4-2 with TRBJ2-6; D may be TRBD1 (6 bases). V was pared by 0 bases and J by 4 bases, with 10 bases between. CDR3 size: 16 residues. Looked up from germline, CDR1 is LGHNA and CDR2 is YNFKEQ.

There are many counts of this clonotype. The chain recombines TRBV15 with TRBJ2-1; tentative D call: TRBD2 (6 bases). This CDR3 spans 17 amino acids. The germline V and J ends were trimmed by 5 bases and 3 bases, with 20 bases remaining between them. In germline, CDR1 is LNHNV, CDR2 YYDKDF (reference sequence). As DNA, the CDR3 is TGTGCCACCAGCTGGGGACTTCCGAATTCTCTCTACAATGAGCAGTTCTTC. Its protein product is CATSWGLPNSLYNEQFF.

Ten or more counts support this clonotype. The V gene is TRBV4-1, the J gene TRBJ2-1, with TRBD2 identical over 10 bases. Germline V gives CDR1 MGHRA, CDR2 YSYEKL. V lost 1 base and J lost 8; bases outside the gene matches: 5. The CDR3 contains 15 residues. The CDR3 nucleotides read TGCGCCAGCAGCCAAGTTTCTAGCGGGAGCCATGAGCAGTTCTTC. Its translation: CASSQVSSGSHEQFF.

In regard to this clonotype: Lacking the conserved final phenylalanine or tryptophan, this CDR3 likely reflects a read error. No DNA is shown, since the ends of the CDR3 on it are uncertain; the CDR3 is the one TCRdb lists. V is TRBV25-1 and J is TRBJ2-7. Germline CDR1 is MGHDK and CDR2 is SYGVNS. The CDR3 has 8 residues if both end residues are counted. The CDR3 sequence is CASSEHVS.